This T cell receptor beta chain was captured in a study of shared clonotypes between healthy human individuals. General study points: Unshared clonotypes carried lower generation probabilities than those common to all four donors.

CDR3 length: 15 amino acids. Trimming left V 4 bases short and J 2 bases short, with 15 bases between. Per germline, CDR1 SGDLS and CDR2 YYNGEE. It was across several immunoSEQ plates that each subset's genomic DNA was evenly split. Original data processing: Sequence data from immunoSEQ were junction-only and lacked quality scores; consequently, filtering differed. Libraries were prepared by immunoSEQ multiplex PCR; TCRdb keeps only in-frame clonotypes and omits some of them. V and J calls and clone size come straight from that table; D and trimming were deduced from the DNA. Of roughly 640,000 clones listed, approximately 97% are singletons. As regards this clone: The antigen remains unidentified.

Those who donated were healthy HIV-negative adults, with no recent acute infections or vaccinations reported. Sequencing used naive CD4+ T cells sorted from blood. The subset was: CD45RA+ positively selected. The sequence was collected from a woman in her 30s in good health. The rearrangement uses TRBV9 and TRBJ2-5; a weak D match, TRBD2 (6 bases). DNA for the CDR3: TGTGCCAGCAGCCCGGGCGGGAACGCGCAAGAGACCCAGTACTTC. Translated, it gives CASSPGGNAQETQYF.